These 8 T cell receptor beta chains came from one sample sequenced in a study of breast tumors, draining lymph nodes, adjacent tissues (dated by TCRdb to the mid-2010s). Lymph node samples were obtained from the axillary draining lymph nodes of breast cancer patients. Library preparation employed multiplex PCR. These reads were obtained on an Illumina HiSeq 2000. TCRdb itself trimmed the public reads at Q25 with fastp, ran MiXCR and retained productive beta chains. Each CDR3 protein gets just one entry, which takes the most common genes and DNA from the rows behind it. Across this sample there are roughly 100,000 distinct CDR3 sequences, with roughly 29% seen only once. The ten biggest clones cover 5.5% to 6% of the sample. The sequenced material came from axillary lymph node tissue. The source is a female donor with breast cancer. Some clones in this sample may be carry-over from other donors' samples.

This clonotype was picked up many times. In DNA, the CDR3 is TGTGCCAGCAGTCCACCGGAAGCGGGGATCTACGAGCAGTACTTC. Its protein product is CASSPPEAGIYEQYF. V gene TRBV27 combines with J gene TRBJ2-7; 7 nucleotides agree with TRBD2. Trimming took 5 bases from V and 3 from J; bases not matched to a gene: 10. This CDR3 contains 15 residues. From germline, CDR1 is MNHEY and CDR2 SMNVEV (reference sequence).

As concerns this clonotype: One end of the junction does not line up with germline, which may come from a read error. CDR3 coding DNA: TGTGCCAGCAGACATCCGGGACAGTCACACAGCTCCTACAATTCACCCCTCCACTTT. It translates to CASRHPGQSHSSYNSPLHF. This chain joins TRBV6-1 and TRBJ1-6; 7 nucleotides agree with TRBD1. The CDR3 sequence is 19 residues long. Per germline, CDR1 MNHNS and CDR2 SASEGT.

J is TRBJ2-7 and V is TRBV9, with 11 bases that match TRBD2. J lost 3 bases, V lost 2 bases, and 7 bases had no gene match. Germline values: CDR1 SGDLS, CDR2 YYNGEE. The CDR3 consists of 16 residues. CDR3 sequence reads: CASSVLGLAGRYEQYF. In nucleotides, the CDR3 is TGTGCCAGCAGCGTCTTAGGACTAGCGGGTCGCTACGAGCAGTACTTC. The full variable domain, in which reference TRBV9 and TRBJ2-7 provide the parts outside the CDR3, is DSGVTQTPKHLITATGQRVTLRCSPRSGDLSVYWYQQSLDQGLQFLIQYYNGEERAKGNILERFSAQQFPDLHSELNLSSLELGDSALYFCASSVLGLAGRYEQYFGPGTRLTVT.

Ten or more counts support this clonotype. V gene TRBV5-6 combines with J gene TRBJ2-7; D unclear. This CDR3 has 10 residues. CDR1 is SGHDT and CDR2 is YYEEEE in the germline V gene. V lost 6 bases, J lost 2 bases, and 3 bases lay in between. CDR3 nucleotides: TGTGCCAGCAAGGCCTACGAGCAGTACTTC. Translation gives CASKAYEQYF.

V usage is TRBV19 and J usage is TRBJ1-3, with D possibly TRBD1 on 5 matching bases. This CDR3 spans 13 amino acids. Trimming removed 8 bases at V and 2 bases at J, with 10 bases between. Germline V gene sequence: CDR1 LNHDA, CDR2 SQIVND (reference sequence). This chain's CDR3 is CASGQGTGNTIYF. DNA for the CDR3: TGTGCCAGTGGACAAGGGACTGGAAACACCATATATTTT.

Remarks on this clonotype: With a much larger clone just one base away, this may be a read error. This chain links TRBV18 with TRBJ2-7; no definite D call. Germline CDR1 and CDR2: KGHSH and LQKENI. Trimming left V 2 bases short and J 4 bases short, with 18 bases between. The CDR3 spans 16 residues. The CDR3 DNA reads TGTGCCAGCTCACCAGTTCTCAGGACGGCCGTTTACGAGCAGTACTTC. Amino acids: CASSPVLRTAVYEQYF.

The chain employs TRBV5-1 and TRBJ1-4; 10 nucleotides align to TRBD1. CDR1 and CDR2 from the germline V gene are SGHRS and YFSETQ. V trimming: 4 bases; J trimming: 7 bases; junction bases outside the gene matches: 4. The CDR3 covers 14 residues. The CDR3 DNA is TGCGCCAGCAGCAGAGGGACAGGGGTTGAAAAACTGTTTTTT. Translating gives CASSRGTGVEKLFF.

This clonotype was recorded many times. The V and J genes are TRBV3-2 and TRBJ2-2; the D call TRBD1 from the table was never checked on the DNA. TRBV3-2 is termed a pseudogene. The CDR3 totals 13 residues. Here the CDR3 DNA reads TGTGCCAGCAGCCAGACAGGGGTCGGGGAGCTGTTTTTT. The encoded protein is CASSQTGVGELFF.